These 8 T cell receptor beta chains were all obtained from the same sample, sequenced in a study of cytomegalovirus exposure and HLA in healthy donors. The PCR ran on 60 Vbeta and 13 Jbeta primers. The table came from immunoSEQ multiplex PCR; TCRdb's copy has only in-frame clones and leaves some out. The sample has about 150,000 clones, 73% seen once. Sequenced: PBMCs. These TCRs come from a woman aged 18-30 years in good health and CMV-seronegative.

V gene TRBV6-5 combines with J gene TRBJ1-1; D call uncertain. The CDR3 length is 14 residues. Germline V gene data show CDR1 as MNHEY and CDR2 as SVGAGI. V was cut by 7 bases and J by 0 bases, with 12 bases left in between. For the CDR3, the DNA is TGTGCCAGCAAGGAGTGGATCATGAACACTGAAGCTTTCTTT. Translation gives CASKEWIMNTEAFF.

The rearrangement links TRBV5-1 to TRBJ2-5; TRBD1 is a possible D gene (5 bases). Germline CDR1 SGHRS, CDR2 YFSETQ. This CDR3 comprises 17 residues. Trimming stripped 4 bases from V and 0 bases from J, with 19 bases between. DNA of the CDR3: TGCGCCAGCAGCCTGTGGGGCACCCGAGTAGACCAAGAGACCCAGTACTTC. Residues: CASSLWGTRVDQETQYF.

The chain uses TRBV18 and TRBJ2-5; D is possibly TRBD2 (6 bases). V shed 2 bases and J shed 4 bases, with 17 bases lying between them. Per the germline V gene, CDR1 is KGHSH and CDR2 is LQKENI. CDR3 length equals 16 residues. CDR3 residues: CASSPSPSRGGETQYF. The CDR3 DNA sequence: TGTGCCAGCTCACCATCCCCTAGTCGGGGAGGAGAGACCCAGTACTTC.

V and J are TRBV5-1 and TRBJ1-1; 9 bases match TRBD1. The germline gives CDR1 SGHRS, CDR2 YFSETQ. The CDR3 covers 14 residues. V lost 4 bases to trimming and J lost 5 bases; unmatched junction nucleotides: 6. The chain's CDR3 is CASSETGGHTEAFF. The CDR3 DNA reads TGCGCCAGCAGCGAAACAGGGGGCCATACTGAAGCTTTCTTT.

V is TRBV27 and J is TRBJ1-1; 9 positions match TRBD1. The germline V gene has CDR1 MNHEY and CDR2 SMNVEV (reference sequence). The CDR3 contains 14 residues. J was trimmed by 1 base and V by 4 bases; bases with no gene match: 1. The CDR3 DNA reads as TGTGCCAGCAGTTCGACAGGGGGGAACACTGAAGCTTTCTTT. This encodes CASSSTGGNTEAFF.

The chain links TRBV11-3 to TRBJ2-1, with TRBD1 as a possible D gene (5 bases). The CDR3 is 13 amino acids. Germline loops: CDR1 SGHNT, CDR2 YENEEA. Trimming left V 6 bases short and J 7 bases short, with 13 bases between. The CDR3 here is CASSMTALNEQFF. For the CDR3, the DNA is TGTGCCAGCAGTATGACAGCCCTAAATGAGCAGTTCTTC.

A remark on this clone: No conserved phenylalanine or tryptophan is present at the end of the CDR3, so a read error is the likely explanation. The DNA is left out, because the CDR3 cannot be placed on it with certainty; the CDR3 is given as TCRdb lists it. This rearrangement joins TRBV3-2 to TRBJ1-1. TRBV3-2 is classified as a pseudogene. Including both end residues, the CDR3 is 9 amino acids long. The CDR3 sequence is CASSQSLLR.

The CDR3 DNA sequence: TGCGCCAGCAGCTATAGTGGACAGCTACAGTTCTTC. This codes for CASSYSGQLQFF. This chain uses TRBV5-1 with TRBJ2-1; possible D gene TRBD1, 6 bases. The germline V gene has CDR1 SGHRS and CDR2 YFSETQ. V gave up 3 bases and J gave up 13 bases, with 14 bases separating them. This CDR3 region has 12 residues.